This T cell receptor beta chain was documented in a study of OX40 agonist ivuxolimab in advanced cancers. Study-level background: At about 81% male, the cohort had a mean age of around 56 years, ranging from roughly 20 to 80. Whole-study findings and limits: Undetermined was the antigen specificity of the expanded peripheral T cells.

The method was immunoSEQ multiplex PCR; TCRdb's version includes in-frame clones alone and lacks a portion of them. The repertoire holds about 61,000 clones, with around four fifths as singletons. Comments on this clone: Its antigen remains unidentified.

CDR3 length: 19 amino acids. V gave up 2 bases and J gave up 4 bases, with 26 bases separating them. In germline, CDR1 is SGHAT, CDR2 FQDESV (reference sequence). The chain joins TRBV11-1 to TRBJ1-1; tentative D call: TRBD1 (6 bases). The specimen was CD4+ or CD8+ T cells sorted from blood, collected in a trial of the OX40 agonist ivuxolimab. The clonotype was recovered from an adult with an advanced solid tumor such as melanoma, head and neck, liver or kidney cancer. CDR3 bases: TGTGCCAGCAGCTTAACGTCGGGGGCGGTTGTTGTGGGGTCCACTGAAGCTTTCTTT. Amino acid sequence: CASSLTSGAVVVGSTEAFF.